Below are 23 T cell receptor beta chains sequenced from a single sample in a study of Ad26.COV2.S vaccination and SARS-CoV-2 variants. Libraries were prepared by immunoSEQ multiplex PCR; TCRdb keeps only in-frame clonotypes and omits some of them. The sample shows about 350,000 clones, approximately 81% of them seen only once. This sample's treatment: some 19 received Ad26.COV2.S at low or high dose, single or two shots; several received placebo; per-sample allocation not given. Day 63 following the first vaccine or placebo injection was when the samples were taken. The material was peripheral blood, obtained in a trial of Ad26.COV2.S vaccine versus placebo. The receptors originated from a person aged 18-65 years who received the Ad26.COV2.S COVID-19 vaccine or a placebo.

This clone was observed a single time. This CDR3 is CAWSVTFGTPYEQYF. DNA for the CDR3: TGTGCCTGGAGTGTGACCTTCGGGACACCCTACGAGCAGTACTTC. The chain uses TRBV30 and TRBJ2-7; D is possibly TRBD1 (6 bases). V lost 0 bases to trimming and J lost 2 bases, with 14 bases between them. The CDR3 sequence is 15 residues long. The germline V gene encodes CDR1 GTSNPN and CDR2 SVGIG (reference sequence).

This rearrangement joins TRBV19 to TRBJ1-1; D is unclear. The CDR3 totals 16 residues. V lost 3 bases, J lost 0 bases, and 14 bases lay in between. Germline loops: CDR1 LNHDA, CDR2 SQIVND (reference sequence). In DNA form, the CDR3 reads TGTGCCAGTAGTATCGTCGACCGGTTGTTGAACACTGAAGCTTTCTTT. Protein: CASSIVDRLLNTEAFF. Full variable domain (rest looked up from reference TRBV19 and TRBJ1-1): DGGITQSPKYLFRKEGQNVTLSCEQNLNHDAMYWYRQDPGQGLRLIYYSQIVNDFQKGDIAEGYSVSREKKESFPLTVTSAQKNPTAFYLCASSIVDRLLNTEAFFGQGTRLTVV.

CDR3 coding DNA: TGCGCCAGCAGCCGGGACGCTGGAAACACCATATATTTT. This sequence encodes CASSRDAGNTIYF. The chain employs TRBV5-1 and TRBJ1-3, with a weak D call TRBD1 (5 bases). The V gene's germline CDR1 is SGHRS and CDR2 YFSETQ. The V end lost 4 bases, the J end lost 2 bases, and 7 bases lay between the germline ends. The CDR3 consists of 13 residues.

This chain connects TRBV4-2 to TRBJ2-2; no reliable D call. V was clipped by 1 base and J by 3 bases, with 9 bases between them. Per the germline V gene, CDR1 is LGHNA and CDR2 is YNFKEQ. The CDR3 consists of 15 residues. CDR3 loop: CASSQVSADTGELFF. DNA of the CDR3: TGTGCCAGCAGCCAAGTGTCAGCTGACACCGGGGAGCTGTTTTTT.

The chain combines TRBV5-5 with TRBJ1-2; perhaps TRBD1 as D (6 bases). V lost 3 bases and J lost 6, with 18 bases in between. The CDR3 totals 15 residues. Germline loops: CDR1 SGHKS, CDR2 YYEKEE (reference sequence). The CDR3 loop is CASSSTKQGGNGYTF. CDR3 nucleotide sequence: TGTGCCAGCAGCTCTACTAAACAGGGAGGGAATGGCTACACCTTC.

The CDR3 DNA sequence: TGTGCCATCAAGGGTAAGGGACTAGCGGGAGAAGCACGGCTCGATACGCAGTATTTT. This gives the protein CAIKGKGLAGEARLDTQYF. This chain connects TRBV10-3 to TRBJ2-3; TRBD2 matches 14 bases. This CDR3 is built from 19 residues. CDR1 is ENHRY and CDR2 is SYGVKD in the germline V gene. V trimming: 7 bases; J trimming: 6 bases; junction bases outside the gene matches: 18.

The chain carries TRBV4-1 and TRBJ1-2; no clear D gene. CDR3 length: 16 residues. With 1 base removed from V and 7 bases from J, the gap between germline ends came to 19 bases. The germline V gene has CDR1 MGHRA and CDR2 YSYEKL. This CDR3 reads CASSQGSAPAFGGYTF. The CDR3 DNA is TGCGCCAGCAGCCAAGGTTCGGCTCCGGCATTTGGTGGCTACACCTTC.

This chain uses TRBV28 with TRBJ1-3; a possible D gene is TRBD1 (5 bases). Germline V gene data show CDR1 as MDHEN and CDR2 as SYDVKM. Trimming stripped 4 bases from V and 0 bases from J, with 10 bases between. The CDR3 totals 15 residues. The chain's CDR3 is CASSSGTSSGNTIYF. The CDR3 nucleotides are TGTGCCAGCAGTTCCGGGACGAGCTCTGGAAACACCATATATTTT.

This clone is a singleton in its sample. The chain uses TRBV4-1 and TRBJ2-5; TRBD1 matches at 8 bases. Germline V gene data show CDR1 as MGHRA and CDR2 as YSYEKL. With V trimmed by 6 bases and J by 5 bases, 8 bases remained unmatched. The CDR3 runs 14 residues. CDR3 DNA: TGCGCCAGCAGACAGACAGGGGCGGGGGAGACCCAGTACTTC. Translated, it gives CASRQTGAGETQYF.

Concerning this clone: A much larger clone differs from this one at a single base, so this may be a read error. The chain uses TRBV29-1 and TRBJ2-7, with D perhaps TRBD1 (5 bases). The CDR3 is 13 residues long. V was pared by 3 bases and J by 2 bases, with 11 bases between. The V gene's germline CDR1 is SQVTM and CDR2 ANQGSEA. CDR3 sequence reads: CSVEWGGPYEQYF. CDR3 DNA: TGCAGCGTTGAGTGGGGCGGCCCCTACGAGCAGTACTTC.

The CDR3 DNA reads TGTGCCAGCAGCTTTTACACTGAAGCTTTCTTT. Translated, it gives CASSFYTEAFF. This sequence joins TRBV5-6 and TRBJ1-1; D is ambiguous. Germline CDR1 is SGHDT and CDR2 is YYEEEE. CDR3 length equals 11 residues. The V and J ends lost 2 bases and 3 bases respectively, with 2 bases between them.

The genes are TRBV5-1 and TRBJ2-5; TRBD1 agrees at 9 bases. The V gene's germline CDR1 is SGHRS and CDR2 YFSETQ. The length of the CDR3 is 14 residues. The V segment lost 4 bases and the J segment 4 bases; nucleotides outside the gene matches: 5. The CDR3 reads CASSGQGMGETQYF. The CDR3 DNA follows: TGCGCCAGCAGCGGACAGGGGATGGGAGAGACCCAGTACTTC. The full variable domain, in which reference TRBV5-1 and TRBJ2-5 provide the parts outside the CDR3, is KAGVTQTPRYLIKTRGQQVTLSCSPISGHRSVSWYQQTPGQGLQFLFEYFSETQRNKGNFPGRFSGRQFSNSRSEMNVSTLELGDSALYLCASSGQGMGETQYFGPGTRLLVL.

The chain employs TRBV30 and TRBJ2-7, with D hard to call. The germline V gene encodes CDR1 GTSNPN and CDR2 SVGIG (reference sequence). The CDR3 totals 12 residues. V was clipped by 0 bases and J by 2 bases, with 5 bases between them. The chain's CDR3 is CAWSVGTYEQYF. CDR3 DNA: TGTGCCTGGAGTGTCGGAACCTACGAGCAGTACTTC.

CDR3 nucleotides: TGTGCCAGCAGTAGGACAGGCAACACAGATACGCAGTATTTT. This codes for CASSRTGNTDTQYF. The V gene is TRBV2, the J gene TRBJ2-3; TRBD1 matches 7 bases. The CDR3 sequence is 14 residues long. Trimming took 5 bases from V and 2 from J; bases not matched to a gene: 4. The germline V gene has CDR1 SNHLY and CDR2 FYNNEI. The complete variable domain, with remaining parts taken from reference TRBV2 and TRBJ2-3, reads EPEVTQTPSHQVTQMGQEVILRCVPISNHLYFYWYRQILGQKVEFLVSFYNNEISEKSEIFDDQFSVERPDGSNFTLKIRSTKLEDSAMYFCASSRTGNTDTQYFGPGTRLTVL.

The chain uses TRBV3-1 (or the pseudogene TRBV3-2) and TRBJ2-7; 8 bases agree with TRBD2. The CDR3 covers 19 residues. Germline V gene lookup returns CDR1 LGHDT and CDR2 YNNKEL (reference sequence). V lost 0 bases to trimming and J lost 3 bases; unmatched junction nucleotides: 16. The CDR3 spells CASSQETPLGRGVYYEQYF. The CDR3, as DNA: TGTGCCAGCAGCCAAGAGACTCCTTTAGGGCGGGGGGTTTACTACGAGCAGTACTTC.

The chain recombines TRBV27 with TRBJ2-3, with 11 bases lining up with TRBD2. The junction had 20 bases not matched to a gene; V was cut back by 5 bases and J by 4 bases. CDR1 is MNHEY and CDR2 is SMNVEV in the germline V gene (reference sequence). CDR3 length: 20 residues. CDR3 sequence reads: CASSKQGIAGGPSIADTQYF. The CDR3 DNA sequence: TGTGCCAGCAGTAAGCAGGGAATAGCGGGAGGGCCTTCGATCGCAGATACGCAGTATTTT.

J is TRBJ2-2 and V is TRBV2; maybe TRBD2 (6 bases). Germline loops: CDR1 SNHLY, CDR2 FYNNEI. V gave up 1 base and J gave up 5 bases, with 11 bases separating them. The length of the CDR3 is 15 residues. The CDR3 coding sequence is TGTGCCAGCAGTGAAGTGGTTAGCGGTACCGGGGAGCTGTTTTTT. This gives the protein CASSEVVSGTGELFF.

The chain recombines TRBV7-2 with TRBJ1-2; D possibly corresponds to TRBD1 (6 bases). Trimming stripped 4 bases from V and 4 bases from J, with 10 bases between. This CDR3 is built from 13 residues. Per the germline V gene, CDR1 is SGHTA and CDR2 is FQGNSA. The CDR3 DNA follows: TGTGCCAGCAGCTCAACAGGGTTCTATGGCTACACCTTC. Translation gives CASSSTGFYGYTF.

The chain is built from TRBV2 and TRBJ1-1; D is perhaps TRBD1 (5 bases). Germline V gene data show CDR1 as SNHLY and CDR2 as FYNNEI. The CDR3 runs 15 residues. V lost 9 bases and J lost 1, with 18 bases in between. CDR3 nucleotide sequence: TGTGCCAGTCGGCCTCTCCAGGGAGGGAACACTGAAGCTTTCTTT. It codes for CASRPLQGGNTEAFF.

V usage is TRBV7-2 and J usage is TRBJ1-3; D uncertain. CDR1 is SGHTA and CDR2 is FQGNSA in the germline V gene. The V end lost 5 bases, the J end lost 4 bases, and 12 bases lay between the germline ends. This CDR3 has 14 amino acids. In DNA, the CDR3 is TGTGCCAGCAGCGTACGGGCGGGGGGAAACACCATATATTTT. Translation: CASSVRAGGNTIYF.

J is TRBJ1-1 and V is TRBV5-1, with D perhaps TRBD1 (5 bases). The CDR3 extends over 13 amino acids. Germline V CDR1 and CDR2: SGHRS, YFSETQ. The V and J ends lost 3 bases and 4 bases respectively, with 10 bases between them. Here the CDR3 DNA reads TGCGCCAGCAGCTCCGGACACGGCACTGAAGCTTTCTTT. Its translation is CASSSGHGTEAFF.

The V and J genes are TRBV19 and TRBJ2-6; no definite D call. The CDR3 runs to 14 residues. With 5 bases removed from V and 3 bases from J, the gap between germline ends came to 8 bases. Looked up from germline, CDR1 is LNHDA and CDR2 is SQIVND (reference sequence). CDR3 nucleotide sequence: TGTGCCAGTAGTCCCCTAGGTGGGGCCAACGTCCTGACTTTC. Translation gives CASSPLGGANVLTF.

This chain joins TRBV18 and TRBJ1-6, with 10 bases identical to TRBD1. The CDR3 runs 15 residues. Germline V gene data show CDR1 as KGHSH and CDR2 as LQKENI. The J segment lost 9 bases and the V segment lost 4 bases, leaving 6 bases of the junction unmatched. The CDR3 DNA reads as TGTGCCAGCTCACTACCCCGGGACAGGGGTTCACCCCTCCACTTT. It encodes CASSLPRDRGSPLHF.